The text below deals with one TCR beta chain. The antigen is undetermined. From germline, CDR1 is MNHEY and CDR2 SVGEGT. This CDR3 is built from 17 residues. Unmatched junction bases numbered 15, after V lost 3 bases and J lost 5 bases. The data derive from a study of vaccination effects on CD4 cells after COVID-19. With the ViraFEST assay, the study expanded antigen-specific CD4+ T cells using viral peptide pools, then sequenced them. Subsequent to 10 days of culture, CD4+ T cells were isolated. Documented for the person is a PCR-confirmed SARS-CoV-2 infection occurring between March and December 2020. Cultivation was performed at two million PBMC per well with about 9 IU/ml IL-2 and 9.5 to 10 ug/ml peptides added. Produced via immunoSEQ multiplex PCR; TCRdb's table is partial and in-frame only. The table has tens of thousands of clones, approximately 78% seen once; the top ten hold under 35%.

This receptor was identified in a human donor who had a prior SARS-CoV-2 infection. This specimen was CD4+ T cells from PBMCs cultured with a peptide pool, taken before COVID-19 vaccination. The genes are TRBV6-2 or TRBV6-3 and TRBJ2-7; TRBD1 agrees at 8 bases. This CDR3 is CASSYSAAWTGTHEQYF. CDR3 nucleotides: TGTGCCAGCAGTTATTCCGCAGCCTGGACAGGGACACACGAGCAGTACTTC.